This TCR beta chain was captured in a study of T cell responses to AZD1222 COVID-19 vaccine (TCRdb year 2021). At the level of the whole study: TCR sequencing covered fewer than 250 trial participants: 207 given two doses of AZD1222 and about 26 given two doses of MenACWY control vaccine. Enrollment into the trials was organized by age into subgroups of 18-55, 56-69 and 70-plus years, and those subgroups contained roughly 160, 29 and 62 TCR-sequenced participants, respectively. Study-wide findings and limitations: Because no day 14 peak-response samples were available, repertoires were characterized only after the peak T cell response. The whole spike protein was spanned by vaccine-associated CD4 TCRs, and dominant responses were seen in regions 160-218 and 743-854. Epitopes outside the regions mutated in the B.1.351 and B.1.1.7 variants were reportedly recognized by nearly half of the unique spike-specific TCRs. Spike-specific TCR breadth and depth rose significantly after two AZD1222 doses compared with day 0 and with MenACWY recipients. Participants were mostly white British and included more females than males, and it was suggested by the authors that clonal diversity may have been underestimated. Conclusions about previously exposed vaccinees are limited, since just five to seven AZD1222 recipients were seropositive for SARS-CoV-2 at baseline. The 56-69-year group was small, and its depth increase did not reach significance, likely because of low power.

The CDR3 regions of human TCRbeta chains were analyzed by immunosequencing. The authors' pipeline ran thus. Repertoire TCRs were matched against a reference library of SARS-CoV-2-specific TCRs generated with the MIRA antigen-specificity platform. Breadth meant the fraction of unique TCRs that were SARS-CoV-2-associated, whereas depth meant the fraction of total T cells that were SARS-CoV-2-associated. Using the MIRA data, each spike-specific TCR was assigned both to the spike region to which the TCR was reactive and to a CD4 or CD8 class. Log10-transformed breadth and depth values were compared by one-way ANOVA with Sidak's multiple comparisons tests. TCRdb retrieved this table from immuneACCESS and kept in-frame rearrangements only. Not all clones are present; in checked studies, unresolved V genes account for under half, and no reason is known for the remainder. The V and J calls and clone size are taken from that table; D and trimming were inferred from the DNA. Recorded for this sample are some 200,000 clones; about 92% of them occurred a single time. The ten largest clones represent approximately 1% of the sample.

The label giving this sample's time point can be read as: baseline before first vaccination. In light of the paper, this sample's treatment or condition label describes: meningococcal conjugate vaccine given as trial control. Samples from vaccinated people were obtained from the UK trials COV001 and COV002, which included a single-blind randomized controlled phase 2/3 trial of AZD1222 (ChAdOx1 nCoV-19) in healthy adults. For TCRbeta chain sequencing, PBMC samples were collected from trial participants at day 0 and at day 28 after the second dose. Comment on this clone: It has no known antigen specificity. No quality values exist for individual bases; no much larger clone is one base distant.

The CDR3 has 15 amino acids, counting the end cysteine and phenylalanine. Just the 45-base CDR3 DNA is kept, in frame starting at base 1. CDR1 is given as SNHLY and CDR2 as FYNNEI, both from the germline V gene. Cut back by 7 bases and 7 bases, the V and J ends lie 22 bases apart. The chain was built from TRBV2 and TRBJ1-2; D gene: possibly TRBD1, on 6 matching bases. This TCR was sampled from an adult in good health. Here the sequenced sample was peripheral blood, taken on day 0 of MenACWY control vaccination. CDR3 protein: CASTFDGGIRGGYTF. The bases are TGTGCCAGCACCTTCGATGGGGGCATCAGGGGTGGCTACACCTTC.